This passage covers 32 T cell receptor beta chains from one sample sequenced in a study of cytomegalovirus exposure and HLA in healthy donors (dated by TCRdb to the late 2010s). The library was produced with the immunoSEQ multiplex PCR assay. For the multiplex PCR, a mixture combining 60 forward primers for TCR Vbeta segments and 13 reverse primers for TCR Jbeta segments was used. TCRdb holds this immuneACCESS table with in-frame rearrangements only. Some clones are missing; in checked studies, unresolved V genes explain under half, and the rest has no known cause. Within this sample are under 80,000 clones, with around 75% of them counted one time only. The top ten clonotypes cover around 7% of the sample. Sequenced input: PBMCs. The source is a woman in her forties in good health and CMV-seronegative.

The genes are TRBV5-6 and TRBJ1-4; maybe TRBD1 (6 bases). V gave up 4 bases and J gave up 8 bases, with 21 bases separating them. The CDR3 is made up of 16 amino acids. Germline CDR1 reads SGHDT; CDR2 reads YYEEEE. The CDR3 DNA is TGTGCCAGCAGCATCCTCCGGGACAACCAAGCCGAAAAACTGTTTTTT. Translating gives CASSILRDNQAEKLFF.

There are a few counts of this clone. This chain connects TRBV2 to TRBJ2-6; D is possibly TRBD1 (6 bases). With 9 bases removed from V and 0 bases from J, the gap between germline ends came to 9 bases. The CDR3 runs to 14 residues. Germline loops: CDR1 SNHLY, CDR2 FYNNEI. The CDR3 sequence is CARQDSSGANVLTF. CDR3 coding DNA: TGTGCCAGACAGGACAGCTCTGGGGCCAACGTCCTGACTTTC.

This clone has more than one count but fewer than ten. This chain joins TRBV7-8 and TRBJ2-3; 9 bases line up with TRBD1. Germline V gene sequence: CDR1 SGHVS, CDR2 FQNEAQ. The CDR3 is 18 residues long. V gave up 2 bases and J gave up 8 bases; unmatched junction bases: 17. CDR3 amino acids: CASSLSPTGGATNGTQYF. The CDR3, as DNA: TGTGCCAGCAGCTTATCCCCGACAGGGGGGGCGACCAATGGTACGCAGTATTTT.

The chain uses TRBV30 and TRBJ2-7; unclear D gene. The CDR3 runs to 14 residues. Trimming took off 0 bases at V and 4 bases at J, with 13 bases between the two ends. Germline CDR1 GTSNPN, CDR2 SVGIG (reference sequence). The CDR3 DNA reads TGTGCCTGGAGTGTTGAAGTAGTCGGGTACGAGCAGTACTTC. Its translation is CAWSVEVVGYEQYF.

The rearrangement uses TRBV27 and TRBJ2-7, with 7 bases identical to TRBD2. The CDR3 runs to 13 residues. The junction had 4 bases not matched to a gene; V was cut back by 6 bases and J by 2 bases. Germline CDR1 MNHEY, CDR2 SMNVEV (reference sequence). As DNA, the CDR3 is TGTGCCAGCAGCTCTAGCGGCACCTACGAGCAGTACTTC. It is translated as CASSSSGTYEQYF.

The CDR3 reads CASSFDSGLAGGEQYF. The CDR3 DNA sequence: TGTGCCAGCAGCTTCGACAGCGGACTAGCGGGAGGCGAGCAGTACTTC. The chain is built from TRBV11-3 and TRBJ2-7; 14 bases are a match to TRBD2. Germline values: CDR1 SGHNT, CDR2 YENEEA. V lost 3 bases and J lost 6; bases outside the gene matches: 7. The CDR3 extends over 16 amino acids. Full variable domain (missing parts from reference TRBV11-3 and TRBJ2-7): EAGVVQSPRYKIIEKKQPVAFWCNPISGHNTLYWYLQNLGQGPELLIRYENEEAVDDSQLPKDRFSAERLKGVDSTLKIQPAELGDSAVYLCASSFDSGLAGGEQYFGPGTRLTVT.

The sample holds a few counts of this clone. CDR3 amino acids: CASSQELTGGPSDTQYF. The CDR3 region has the DNA TGCGCCAGCAGCCAAGAATTGACGGGAGGGCCAAGTGATACGCAGTATTTT. J is TRBJ2-3 and V is TRBV4-3; 8 bases match TRBD2. Germline V lookup: CDR1 LGHNA, CDR2 YSLEER. The V and J ends lost 0 bases and 6 bases, in that order; junction bases with no gene match: 11. This CDR3 comprises 17 residues.

The genes are TRBV7-2 and TRBJ2-3, with 9 bases matching TRBD2. CDR3 size: 18 residues. In germline, CDR1 is SGHTA, CDR2 FQGNSA. V dropped 0 bases and J dropped 2; count of bases not matched to a gene: 9. The CDR3 region has the DNA TGTGCCAGCAGCTTAGCTCCTAGCGGGGAACCTTCCACAGATACGCAGTATTTT. Amino acid sequence: CASSLAPSGEPSTDTQYF.

The chain couples TRBV18 to TRBJ1-1; D call uncertain. This CDR3 region has 13 residues. Trimming cost V 3 bases and J 0 bases, with 5 bases left between them. Germline loops: CDR1 KGHSH, CDR2 LQKENI. The CDR3 here is CASSPQLNTEAFF. The DNA for the CDR3 is TGTGCCAGCTCACCCCAATTGAACACTGAAGCTTTCTTT. The entire variable domain, with the rest obtained from reference TRBV18 and TRBJ1-1, is as follows: NAGVMQNPRHLVRRRGQEARLRCSPMKGHSHVYWYRQLPEEGLKFMVYLQKENIIDESGMPKERFSAEFPKEGPSILRIQQVVRGDSAAYFCASSPQLNTEAFFGQGTRLTVV.

This sequence joins TRBV7-9 and TRBJ2-7; D might be TRBD1 (6 bases). With 6 bases removed from V and 4 bases from J, the gap between germline ends came to 7 bases. The CDR3 runs 11 residues. Per the germline V gene, CDR1 is SEHNR and CDR2 is FQNEAQ (reference sequence). CDR3: CASRQGYEQYF. CDR3 bases: TGTGCCAGCAGACAGGGTTACGAGCAGTACTTC.

The gene calls are TRBV6-5 and TRBJ2-7; 7 bases line up with TRBD1. Germline-derived CDR1 and CDR2 are MNHEY and SVGAGI. The V gene end was trimmed by 6 bases and the J gene end by 2 bases; junction bases not matched to a gene: 7. The CDR3 covers 14 residues. This chain's CDR3 is CASSRPGTAYEQYF. Here the CDR3 DNA reads TGTGCCAGCAGCCGTCCTGGGACAGCCTACGAGCAGTACTTC.

There are a few counts of this clone. J is TRBJ1-1 and V is TRBV30, with TRBD1 as a possible D gene (5 bases). V lost 2 bases and J 1 base, leaving 5 bases between the germline ends. The germline CDR1 and CDR2 sequences are GTSNPN and SVGIG (reference sequence). This CDR3 has 12 residues. The CDR3 DNA sequence: TGTGCCTGGAGTCAGGGGAACACTGAAGCTTTCTTT. Amino acids: CAWSQGNTEAFF.

The rearrangement uses TRBV7-2 and TRBJ2-1, with D maybe TRBD2 (6 bases). The germline V gene encodes CDR1 SGHTA and CDR2 FQGNSA. V lost 3 bases to trimming and J lost 6 bases, with 15 bases between them. The CDR3 is 15 amino acids. The CDR3 nucleotides are TGTGCCAGCAGCTTTCGACTAGTCGGCGGCAATGAGCAGTTCTTC. Translated: CASSFRLVGGNEQFF. Complete variable domain (other parts from reference TRBV7-2 and TRBJ2-1): GAGVSQSPSNKVTEKGKDVELRCDPISGHTALYWYRQSLGQGLEFLIYFQGNSAPDKSGLPSDRFSAERTGGSVSTLTIQRTQQEDSAVYLCASSFRLVGGNEQFFGPGTRLTVL.

This rearrangement joins TRBV28 to TRBJ1-2, with 7 bases that match TRBD1. The CDR3 runs to 13 residues. Trimming at V came to 8 bases and at J to 3 bases, leaving 6 bases not matched to a gene. Germline V CDR1 and CDR2: MDHEN, SYDVKM. The CDR3 sequence: CASLDRADYGYTF. CDR3 in DNA: TGTGCCAGCCTAGACAGGGCCGACTATGGCTACACCTTC.

The V gene is TRBV30, the J gene TRBJ2-3; 8 bases agree with TRBD2. V lost 3 bases, J lost 14 bases, and 10 bases stayed unmatched. Germline V gives CDR1 GTSNPN, CDR2 SVGIG (reference sequence). The CDR3 extends over 12 amino acids. The CDR3 coding sequence is TGTGCCTGGAGCTCAGTAGCGGGAATTGCGTATTTT. Its translation is CAWSSVAGIAYF.

The chain carries TRBV29-1 and TRBJ2-7; 8 nucleotides agree with TRBD1. V shed 5 bases and J 3 bases; nucleotides not matched to a gene: 6. Germline loops: CDR1 SQVTM, CDR2 ANQGSEA. The CDR3 extends over 13 amino acids. The CDR3 bases are TGCAGCGTTCTGGGACAGGTTAACTACGAGCAGTACTTC. Translated, it gives CSVLGQVNYEQYF.

The gene calls are TRBV19 and TRBJ1-4; no clear D gene. Trimming cost V 5 bases and J 8 bases, with 9 bases left between them. CDR1 is LNHDA and CDR2 is SQIVND in the germline V gene (reference sequence). The CDR3 runs 12 residues. In DNA, the CDR3 is TGTGCCAGTAGTGAGGTTGGAGAAAAACTGTTTTTT. Translation: CASSEVGEKLFF.

The rearrangement uses TRBV5-5 and TRBJ2-4; the match to TRBD2 covers 11 bases. After removal of 0 bases from V and 5 bases from J, the junction contained 7 bases not matched to a gene. The germline gives CDR1 SGHKS, CDR2 YYEKEE (reference sequence). The CDR3 length is 17 residues. Here the CDR3 reads CASSLELAGGPQNIQYF. The CDR3 region has the DNA TGTGCCAGCAGCTTGGAGCTAGCGGGGGGCCCCCAAAACATTCAGTACTTC.

V usage is TRBV7-2 and J usage is TRBJ2-3, with 8 nucleotides matching TRBD2. Per germline, CDR1 SGHTA and CDR2 FQGNSA. Losses at the gene ends were 5 bases for V and 3 bases for J; bases not matched to a gene: 13. This CDR3 spans 17 amino acids. The CDR3 region is CASSAHSGLGSTDTQYF. In nucleotides, the CDR3 is TGTGCCAGCAGCGCTCACTCGGGACTAGGTAGTACAGATACGCAGTATTTT.

This chain joins TRBV19 and TRBJ2-1, with a weak D call TRBD2 (5 bases). The ends were cut back, 9 bases at V and 7 bases at J, with 16 bases in the middle. CDR3 length: 13 amino acids. CDR1 is LNHDA, CDR2 SQIVND, per germline (reference sequence). CDR3 DNA: TGTGCCAGCTCCCGGGGTGCTATGAATGAGCAGTTCTTC. It specifies CASSRGAMNEQFF.

CDR3 region: CASSLEQTYGYTF. DNA of the CDR3: TGTGCCAGCAGCTTAGAACAGACCTATGGCTACACCTTC. The chain carries TRBV7-9 and TRBJ1-2; D unclear. Between the trimmed V and J ends, which lost 1 base and 4 bases, there was a span of 7 bases. Germline V gives CDR1 SEHNR, CDR2 FQNEAQ (reference sequence). The CDR3 is 13 residues long.

This CDR3 reads CASSRTLDRNEKLFF. The CDR3 nucleotides are TGCGCCAGCAGCCGCACCCTGGACAGGAACGAAAAACTGTTTTTT. V is TRBV4-3 and J is TRBJ1-4, with TRBD1 matching 7 bases. The CDR3 sequence is 15 residues long. J lost 8 bases, V lost 4 bases, and 10 bases had no gene match. Germline V gene data show CDR1 as LGHNA and CDR2 as YSLEER.

The chain recombines TRBV5-5 with TRBJ2-1; D unresolved. Trimming left V 6 bases short and J 7 bases short, with 17 bases between. The CDR3 has 14 residues. Germline values: CDR1 SGHKS, CDR2 YYEKEE (reference sequence). The CDR3 sequence is CASNEGGFDNEQFF. The CDR3 DNA sequence: TGTGCCAGCAACGAAGGCGGTTTCGATAATGAGCAGTTCTTC.

The CDR3 protein is CASSETGGTEAFF. CDR3 nucleotide sequence: TGTGCCAGCAGTGAGACGGGGGGGACTGAAGCTTTCTTT. The chain links TRBV25-1 to TRBJ1-1, with a possible D match to TRBD1 (5 bases). The CDR3 has 13 residues. Germline CDR1 and CDR2: MGHDK and SYGVNS. V lost 3 bases and J lost 5, with 10 bases in between. The full variable domain, rest sourced from reference TRBV25-1 and TRBJ1-1, is EADIYQTPRYLVIGTGKKITLECSQTMGHDKMYWYQQDPGMELHLIHYSYGVNSTEKGDLSSESTVSRIRTEHFPLTLESARPSHTSQYLCASSETGGTEAFFGQGTRLTVV.

The V gene is TRBV27, the J gene TRBJ1-5; D is possibly TRBD1 (6 bases). The V end lost 2 bases, the J end lost 5 bases, and 10 bases lay between the germline ends. The CDR3 is made up of 14 amino acids. Germline CDR1 and CDR2: MNHEY and SMNVEV (reference sequence). As DNA, the CDR3 is TGTGCCAGCAGTTTAAGGACAGAAGATCAGCCCCAGCATTTT. Its protein is CASSLRTEDQPQHF.

This sequence joins TRBV2 and TRBJ2-3; perhaps TRBD2 as D (5 bases). V lost 3 bases and J lost 4, with 8 bases in between. The CDR3 spans 13 residues. Germline CDR1 reads SNHLY; CDR2 reads FYNNEI. The CDR3 DNA reads as TGTGCCAGCAGTGACGGGGTGGCAGATACGCAGTATTTT. Amino acid sequence: CASSDGVADTQYF.

J is TRBJ2-7 and V is TRBV4-1, with 9 bases aligning to TRBD1. CDR3 length equals 14 residues. V trimming: 7 bases; J trimming: 5 bases; junction bases outside the gene matches: 9. The V gene's germline CDR1 is MGHRA and CDR2 YSYEKL. CDR3 bases: TGCGCCAGCACCGAGGGACAGGGTTCCCACGAGCAGTACTTC. Translating gives CASTEGQGSHEQYF.

The V gene is TRBV10-1, the J gene TRBJ2-2, with TRBD2 matching over 9 bases. The germline V gene encodes CDR1 WNHNN and CDR2 SYGVQD (reference sequence). J gave up 6 bases and V 4 bases, and 15 bases lay outside the gene matches. The CDR3 contains 18 residues. The CDR3 reads CASSVGGTVAGVPGELFF. In DNA, the CDR3 is TGCGCCAGCAGTGTAGGGGGTACGGTAGCGGGAGTACCCGGGGAGCTGTTTTTT.

The chain is built from TRBV2 and TRBJ1-5, with D possibly TRBD1 on 5 matching bases. Germline-derived CDR1 and CDR2 are SNHLY and FYNNEI. Trimming pared 6 bases from V and 1 base from J, leaving 16 bases between. The CDR3 contains 16 residues. For the CDR3, the DNA is TGTGCCAGCAGACCCGACAGTTTACCCAGCAATCAGCCCCAGCATTTT. It encodes CASRPDSLPSNQPQHF.

V and J are TRBV11-1 and TRBJ2-2; 8 bases match TRBD2. CDR3 length equals 16 residues. CDR1 and CDR2 from the germline V gene are SGHAT and FQDESV (reference sequence). J lost 9 bases, V lost 0 bases, and 9 bases had no gene match. The CDR3 reads CASSLARGAATRELFF. The CDR3 DNA reads as TGTGCCAGCAGCTTAGCGCGGGGGGCGGCTACTCGGGAGCTGTTTTTT. Full variable domain (remainder filled in from reference TRBV11-1 and TRBJ2-2): EAEVAQSPRYKITEKSQAVAFWCDPISGHATLYWYRQILGQGPELLVQFQDESVVDDSQLPKDRFSAERLKGVDSTLKIQPAELGDSAMYLCASSLARGAATRELFFGEGSRLTVL.

CDR3 in amino acids: CASSQTGDRVAGNTIYF. CDR3 DNA sequence: TGCGCCAGCAGCCAAACGGGTGACAGGGTGGCCGGAAACACCATATATTTT. The chain is built from TRBV4-1 and TRBJ1-3; 7 bases align to TRBD1. Per the germline V gene, CDR1 is MGHRA and CDR2 is YSYEKL. The J segment lost 4 bases and the V segment lost 2 bases, leaving 11 bases of the junction unmatched. The CDR3 loop spans 17 amino acids.

This clone was counted only a few times. This chain connects TRBV5-5 to TRBJ2-4; TRBD2 is a possible D gene (5 bases). CDR3 length: 13 residues. Germline lookup yields CDR1 SGHKS and CDR2 YYEKEE (reference sequence). V lost 7 bases to trimming and J lost 0 bases, with 8 bases between them. In DNA, the CDR3 is TGTGCCAGCGGTGGACTAGCCAAAAACATTCAGTACTTC. This translates into CASGGLAKNIQYF.